This is a list of T cell receptor beta chains from one sample in a study of T cell responses to AZD1222 COVID-19 vaccine. The method was immunoSEQ multiplex PCR; TCRdb's version includes in-frame clones alone and lacks a portion of them. The sample records 85,000 to 95,000 clones, about nine tenths being singletons. The input for sequencing was peripheral blood, taken 28 days after the second AZD1222 dose. The receptor set was obtained from an adult who received the AZD1222 COVID-19 vaccine. Both conserved end residues are part of each CDR3. D genes are given only for firm matches. Rows may omit the clone size; those that give it use once, few, many or a size class.

size: NA
D: NA
V: TRBV4-1
J: TRBJ2-2
CDR3: CASSQGGSDTGELFF
DNA: TGCGCCAGCAGCCAAGGGGGGAGTGACACCGGGGAGCTGTTTTTT

size: NA
D: NA
V: TRBV24-1
J: TRBJ2-3
CDR3: CATRDGSSTDTQYF
DNA: TGTGCCACCAGAGACGGATCTAGCACAGATACGCAGTATTTT

size: NA
D: TRBD1
V: TRBV28
J: TRBJ1-5
CDR3: CASGTGGSNQPQHF
DNA: TGTGCCAGCGGGACAGGTGGAAGCAATCAGCCCCAGCATTTT

size: NA
D: TRBD2
V: TRBV18
J: TRBJ2-3
CDR3: CASSPPRGAGGSTDTQYF
DNA: TGTGCCAGCTCACCACCTCGCGGGGCGGGGGGGAGCACAGATACGCAGTATTTT

size: once
D: NA
V: TRBV2
J: TRBJ1-5
CDR3: CASSAFDINQPQHF
DNA: TGTGCCAGCAGTGCATTCGATATCAATCAGCCCCAGCATTTT

size: few
D: NA
V: TRBV9
J: TRBJ1-1
CDR3: CASSPGTFDLNTEAFF
DNA: TGTGCCAGCAGCCCAGGGACATTCGACTTGAACACTGAAGCTTTCTTT

size: NA
D: TRBD1
V: TRBV28
J: TRBJ1-5
CDR3: CASSLYQGTDSNQPQHF
DNA: TGTGCCAGCAGTTTGTACCAGGGGACAGATAGCAATCAGCCCCAGCATTTT

size: once
D: TRBD1
V: TRBV29-1
J: TRBJ1-1
CDR3: CSGGQGEAFF
DNA: TGCAGCGGTGGACAGGGTGAAGCTTTCTTT

size: NA
D: NA
V: TRBV18
J: TRBJ1-3
CDR3: CASSLVPGTDSSGNTIYF
DNA: TGTGCCAGCTCACTGGTACCTGGAACGGACAGCTCTGGAAACACCATATATTTT

size: NA
D: NA
V: TRBV6-5
J: TRBJ2-2
CDR3: CASSYGVGQNTGELFF
DNA: TGTGCCAGCAGTTACGGGGTGGGACAGAACACCGGGGAGCTGTTTTTT

size: NA
D: TRBD1
V: TRBV4-3
J: TRBJ1-2
CDR3: CASSQDDGTAYGYTF
DNA: TGCGCCAGCAGCCAAGATGACGGGACAGCTTATGGCTACACCTTC

size: NA
D: NA
V: TRBV27
J: TRBJ1-2
CDR3: CATLEFPGATSNYGYTF
DNA: TGTGCCACCCTAGAATTCCCAGGGGCAACCTCTAACTATGGCTACACCTTC

size: NA
D: NA
V: TRBV6-5
J: TRBJ1-1
CDR3: CASTALNTEAFF
DNA: TGTGCCAGCACAGCCTTGAACACTGAAGCTTTCTTT

size: NA
D: NA
V: TRBV30
J: TRBJ1-4
CDR3: CAWSAPGTSNEKLFF
DNA: TGTGCCTGGAGTGCCCCCGGGACATCTAATGAAAAACTGTTTTTT

size: few
D: NA
V: TRBV7-9
J: TRBJ1-5
CDR3: CASSLGTQPQHF
DNA: TGTGCCAGCAGCTTAGGAACCCAGCCCCAGCATTTT

size: NA
D: NA
V: TRBV9
J: TRBJ1-1
CDR3: CASSGTLNTEAFF
DNA: TGTGCCAGCAGCGGGACGCTGAACACTGAAGCTTTCTTT

size: NA
D: TRBD1
V: TRBV6-5
J: TRBJ1-2
CDR3: CASSRTGGSYGYTF
DNA: TGTGCCAGCAGTAGGACAGGGGGCAGCTATGGCTACACCTTC

size: NA
D: NA
V: TRBV5-1
J: TRBJ2-7
CDR3: CASSLHQKARRLMEHEQYF
DNA: TGCGCCAGCAGCCTCCACCAAAAGGCCCGGAGGTTAATGGAGCACGAGCAGTACTTC

size: NA
D: NA
V: TRBV7-9
J: TRBJ1-5
CDR3: CASSLVGVVVFGNQPQHF
DNA: TGTGCCAGCAGCTTAGTGGGGGTCGTAGTGTTTGGCAATCAGCCCCAGCATTTT

size: few
D: TRBD1
V: TRBV28
J: TRBJ1-2
CDR3: CASLLRQGDGYTF
DNA: TGTGCCAGCCTTTTACGACAGGGCGATGGCTACACCTTC

size: once
D: TRBD1
V: TRBV19
J: TRBJ2-7
CDR3: CASSVGTGGEQYF
DNA: TGTGCCAGTAGTGTAGGTACAGGGGGCGAGCAGTACTTC

size: NA
D: NA
V: TRBV5-6
J: TRBJ1-1
CDR3: CASSLGVEAFF
DNA: TGTGCCAGCAGCTTGGGGGTTGAAGCTTTCTTT

size: NA
D: NA
V: TRBV3-1/TRBV3-2
J: TRBJ2-2
CDR3: CASSHFGGELFF
DNA: TGTGCCAGCAGCCACTTCGGTGGGGAGCTGTTTTTT

size: few
D: NA
V: TRBV6-4
J: TRBJ1-6
CDR3: CASSDSDNSPLHF
DNA: TGTGCCAGCAGTGACTCGGACAATTCACCCCTCCACTTT

size: once
D: TRBD1
V: TRBV28
J: TRBJ1-1
CDR3: CASSLQGQGFPEAFF
DNA: TGTGCCAGCAGTTTACAAGGACAGGGGTTTCCTGAAGCTTTCTTT